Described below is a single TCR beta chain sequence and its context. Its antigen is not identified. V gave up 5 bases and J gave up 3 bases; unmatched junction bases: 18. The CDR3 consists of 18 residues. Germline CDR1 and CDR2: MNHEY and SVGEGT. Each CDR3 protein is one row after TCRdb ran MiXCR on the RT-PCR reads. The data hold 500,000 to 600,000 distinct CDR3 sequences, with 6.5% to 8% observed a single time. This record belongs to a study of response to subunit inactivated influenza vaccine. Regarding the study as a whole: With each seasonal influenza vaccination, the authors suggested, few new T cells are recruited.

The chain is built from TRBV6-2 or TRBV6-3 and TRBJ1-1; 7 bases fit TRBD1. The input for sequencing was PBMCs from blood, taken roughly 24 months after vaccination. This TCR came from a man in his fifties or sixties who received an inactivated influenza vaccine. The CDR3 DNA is TGTGCCAGCAGTCCATATGACAGGGCCGACCTGATGGACACTGAAGCTTTCTTT. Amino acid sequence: CASSPYDRADLMDTEAFF.